Listed below are T cell receptor beta chains from one sample, sequenced in a study of CD8 T cells in Susac syndrome. Via MiXCR, TCRdb re-called the immunoSEQ multiplex PCR reads, giving one row per CDR3 protein. The sample records fewer than 150,000 distinct CDR3 sequences, 90% to 95% being singletons. Sequencing was carried out using CD4+ T cells from PBMCs. Receptor source: a human donor with multiple sclerosis. The CDR3 runs from the conserved cysteine through the conserved F or W. Expanded clones are given a class, and other clones once, few, many or no size at all.

v_call	clone_size	j_call	cdr3_aa
TRBV30	NA	TRBJ1-2	CAWTRSGTHLGYTF
TRBV3-1	NA	TRBJ2-7	CASSQDTVAGTYEQYF
TRBV2	NA	TRBJ2-5	CASNLGQIQETQYF
TRBV7-9	NA	TRBJ1-5	CASSLVSGGRGQPQHF
TRBV5-1	NA	TRBJ1-1	CASSPQGARTEAFF
TRBV20-1	NA	TRBJ1-2	CSAQQQDLGYTF
TRBV27	NA	TRBJ1-5	CASRRAEAVGNQPQHF
TRBV4-1	NA	TRBJ1-2	CASSQGGVGRYGYTF
TRBV7-8	NA	TRBJ1-1	CASTKDRGNTEAFF
TRBV24-1	NA	TRBJ1-5	CATSDPTLSGPQHF
TRBV30	NA	TRBJ2-1	CAWVGGAPYNEQFF
TRBV5-1	NA	TRBJ1-1	CASSLSSTEAFF
TRBV20-1	once	TRBJ1-1	CSAPRQPNTEAFF
TRBV7-2	NA	TRBJ1-4	CASSLEQTAINEKLFF
TRBV5-1	once	TRBJ1-5	CASSSGDRNQPQHF
TRBV7-2	NA	TRBJ2-7	CASSLVIDRAYEQYF
TRBV5-1	once	TRBJ1-1	CASSYGTGAKNTEAFF
TRBV7-3	NA	TRBJ2-2	CASSQIQGAIANTGELFF
TRBV6-5	NA	TRBJ2-7	CASSYQGRVWEQYF
TRBV5-1	NA	TRBJ1-1	CASSFKGGNTEAFF